This T cell receptor beta chain was observed in a study of cytomegalovirus exposure and HLA in healthy donors. Findings and caveats of the study: In a later analysis, TCR beta V- and J-gene trimming showed a link to a missense DCLRE1C variant. TCR beta V segments were, for the most part, productive about 90% or about 30% of the time in an earlier analysis.

PCR amplification relied on 60 Vbeta primers (plus 13 Jbeta primers). The repertoire was sequenced with immunoSEQ multiplex PCR; TCRdb's copy has only in-frame clones and lacks some. The table shows 90,000 to 130,000 clones, with less than 80% occurring only once. This clone appeared a single time. Its antigen remains unknown. This receptor was taken from a woman in her twenties or thirties in good health and CMV-seronegative. The sequenced sample consisted of PBMCs.

CDR3 sequence reads: CASSESPSTDTQYF. CDR3 nucleotides: TGTGCCAGCAGTGAATCCCCTAGCACAGATACGCAGTATTTT. The chain joins TRBV6-4 to TRBJ2-3; D is unclear. V was pared by 3 bases and J by 0 bases, with 7 bases between. Per germline, CDR1 MRHNA and CDR2 SNTAGT. The CDR3 totals 14 residues.